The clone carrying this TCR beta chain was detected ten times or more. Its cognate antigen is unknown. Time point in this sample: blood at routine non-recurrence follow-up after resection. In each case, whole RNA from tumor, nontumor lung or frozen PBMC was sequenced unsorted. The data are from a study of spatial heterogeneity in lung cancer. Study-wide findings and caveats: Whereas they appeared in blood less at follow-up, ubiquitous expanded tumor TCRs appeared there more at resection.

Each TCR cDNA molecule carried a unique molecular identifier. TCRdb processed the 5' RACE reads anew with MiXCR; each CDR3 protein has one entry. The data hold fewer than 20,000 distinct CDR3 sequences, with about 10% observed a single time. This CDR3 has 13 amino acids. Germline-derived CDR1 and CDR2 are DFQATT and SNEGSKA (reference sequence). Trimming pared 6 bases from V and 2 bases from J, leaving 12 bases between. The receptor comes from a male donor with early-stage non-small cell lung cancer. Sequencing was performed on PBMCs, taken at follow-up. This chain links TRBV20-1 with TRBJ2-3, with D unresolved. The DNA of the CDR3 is TGCAGTGCCGGTGGAGCGCCCACAGATACGCAGTATTTT. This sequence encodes CSAGGAPTDTQYF.